This T cell receptor (beta chain) was captured by sequencing in a study of T cell responses to AZD1222 COVID-19 vaccine. Overall study results and limits: It should be noted that donors were predominantly white British and more often female, and clonal diversity was possibly underestimated.

Using immunoSEQ multiplex PCR, the repertoire was profiled, and TCRdb retains in-frame clones only, with some absent. The sample carries approximately 140,000 clones, 80% to 95% recorded once. Only one count was recorded for this clone. Its cognate antigen is unknown. The CDR3 is 11 amino acids. The V end was cut by 3 bases, the J end by 4 bases, with 7 bases between. The germline V gene has CDR1 DFQATT and CDR2 SNEGSKA (reference sequence). This chain uses TRBV20-1 with TRBJ2-7; a possible D gene is TRBD1 (6 bases). The input for sequencing was peripheral blood, taken on day 0 of AZD1222 vaccination. This sequence originates from an adult in good health. The CDR3 spells CSARDSYEQYF. CDR3 DNA sequence: TGCAGTGCTAGGGACAGTTACGAGCAGTACTTC.